Listed here are 15 T cell receptor beta chains from one sample, sequenced in a study of control samples from healthy donors and cancer patients. Produced via immunoSEQ multiplex PCR; TCRdb's table is partial and in-frame only. The repertoire holds approximately 70,000 clones, with roughly 90% as singletons. The sample comprised PBMCs. These receptors were taken from a man aged 60 to 75 with colorectal cancer.

The chain carries TRBV7-8 and TRBJ1-2, with 8 bases that match TRBD1. The CDR3 extends over 16 amino acids. The trim removed 5 bases at V and 0 bases at J, leaving 8 bases unmatched. Germline CDR1 is SGHVS and CDR2 is FQNEAQ. The chain's CDR3 is CASSPFQGAANYGYTF. DNA of the CDR3: TGTGCCAGCAGCCCCTTCCAGGGGGCGGCTAACTATGGCTACACCTTC.

The CDR3 loop reads CASSHSPGGGETQYF. As DNA, the CDR3 is TGTGCCAGCAGCCATTCCCCCGGGGGCGGGGAGACCCAGTACTTC. J is TRBJ2-5 and V is TRBV4-2, with D possibly being TRBD1 or TRBD2 (6 bases each). Deletions cut 3 bases from V and 5 bases from J, with 16 bases between. The length of the CDR3 is 15 residues. CDR1 LGHNA and CDR2 YNFKEQ come from the germline V gene.

This sequence joins TRBV5-1 and TRBJ1-4, with 8 bases that match TRBD1. This CDR3 contains 16 residues. Germline lookup yields CDR1 SGHRS and CDR2 YFSETQ. V lost 2 bases to trimming and J lost 8 bases; unmatched junction nucleotides: 11. As DNA, the CDR3 is TGCGCCAGCAGCTTAGCTACAGGGGGGCAAGGCGAAAAACTGTTTTTT. It encodes CASSLATGGQGEKLFF.

The DNA of the CDR3 is TGTGCCAGCAGCGTAGCCCCCCTCCAGGGAAACACCATATATTTT. This encodes CASSVAPLQGNTIYF. V gene TRBV9 combines with J gene TRBJ1-3; no clear D. CDR3 size: 15 residues. CDR1 is SGDLS and CDR2 is YYNGEE in the germline V gene. V gave up 0 bases and J gave up 4 bases, with 11 bases separating them.

The rearrangement uses TRBV10-3 and TRBJ1-6, with D unresolved. CDR3 length: 13 amino acids. Germline assignment: CDR1 ENHRY and CDR2 SYGVKD. V lost 10 bases and J lost 10, with 17 bases in between. The CDR3, as DNA: TGTGCCACCTTAAGGACCCCTGAATCACCCCTCCACTTT. Amino acids: CATLRTPESPLHF.

The chain joins TRBV14 to TRBJ2-7; 9 positions agree with TRBD1. This CDR3 is built from 16 residues. The junction had 9 bases not matched to a gene; V was cut back by 3 bases and J by 3 bases. CDR1 is SGHDN, CDR2 FVKESK, per germline. CDR3 nucleotide sequence: TGTGCCAGCAGCCACTGGGGACAGGGCACATACTACGAGCAGTACTTC. Translating it yields CASSHWGQGTYYEQYF. The full variable domain, completed using reference TRBV14 and TRBJ2-7, is EAGVTQFPSHSVIEKGQTVTLRCDPISGHDNLYWYRRVMGKEIKFLLHFVKESKQDESGMPNNRFLAERTGGTYSTLKVQPAELEDSGVYFCASSHWGQGTYYEQYFGPGTRLTVT.

The chain couples TRBV19 to TRBJ1-5; D remains ambiguous. This CDR3 is built from 14 residues. Deletions cut 7 bases from V and 2 bases from J, with 12 bases between. Germline V CDR1 and CDR2: LNHDA, SQIVND (reference sequence). CDR3 sequence (DNA): TGTGCCAGTACCCCGGGTATGGGCAATCAGCCCCAGCATTTT. It translates to CASTPGMGNQPQHF.

The chain couples TRBV19 to TRBJ2-7; 14 nucleotides align to TRBD2. Germline-derived CDR1 and CDR2 are LNHDA and SQIVND (reference sequence). Germline trimming cut 6 bases from V and 2 bases from J; bases unmatched to any gene: 3. The CDR3 extends over 15 amino acids. CDR3 protein: CASSPTSGGAYEQYF. CDR3 DNA sequence: TGTGCCAGTAGCCCGACTAGCGGGGGGGCCTACGAGCAGTACTTC.

This sequence joins TRBV2 and TRBJ2-5; D might be TRBD2 (5 bases). CDR3 length: 16 amino acids. In germline, CDR1 is SNHLY, CDR2 FYNNEI. With 3 bases removed from V and 2 bases from J, the gap between germline ends came to 16 bases. The CDR3 region has the DNA TGTGCCAGCAGTGAGGGAACTAGGGCTGGGCAAGAGACCCAGTACTTC. Protein: CASSEGTRAGQETQYF.

This clone came up a few times. The chain carries TRBV4-2 and TRBJ1-2; a possible D gene is TRBD1 (5 bases). CDR3 length: 16 amino acids. Trimming removed 3 bases from V and 7 bases from J, with 21 bases in between. The germline V gene encodes CDR1 LGHNA and CDR2 YNFKEQ. The CDR3: CASSQAPQANQGGYTF. The CDR3 DNA reads as TGTGCCAGCAGCCAGGCTCCTCAGGCAAATCAGGGTGGCTACACCTTC.

The chain has TRBV2 and TRBJ2-2, with D perhaps TRBD1 (7 bases). Germline V gene data show CDR1 as SNHLY and CDR2 as FYNNEI. The CDR3 covers 15 residues. Between the trimmed V and J ends, which lost 4 bases and 5 bases, there was a span of 14 bases. The CDR3 DNA reads as TGTGCCAGCAGTGTTTTTCAGGGGGGAACCGGGGAGCTGTTTTTT. Its protein product is CASSVFQGGTGELFF. Complete variable domain (other parts from reference TRBV2 and TRBJ2-2): EPEVTQTPSHQVTQMGQEVILRCVPISNHLYFYWYRQILGQKVEFLVSFYNNEISEKSEIFDDQFSVERPDGSNFTLKIRSTKLEDSAMYFCASSVFQGGTGELFFGEGSRLTVL.

The rearrangement links TRBV7-2 to TRBJ2-7, with no clear D. Between the trimmed V and J ends, which lost 1 base and 2 bases, there was a span of 12 bases. Germline V gives CDR1 SGHTA, CDR2 FQGNSA. The CDR3 is 15 amino acids. CDR3 in amino acids: CASSLGSGLAYEQYF. For the CDR3, the DNA is TGTGCCAGCAGCTTAGGATCCGGCTTAGCCTACGAGCAGTACTTC.

The CDR3 reads CASSLATGTYTDTQYF. The CDR3 nucleotides read TGTGCCAGCAGCTTAGCTACGGGGACATACACAGATACGCAGTATTTT. The chain uses TRBV7-9 and TRBJ2-3, with D perhaps TRBD1 (6 bases). Germline assignment: CDR1 SEHNR and CDR2 FQNEAQ (reference sequence). The CDR3 contains 16 residues. V was trimmed by 0 bases and J by 2 bases, leaving 12 bases between them.

This chain uses TRBV19 with TRBJ2-1; D is perhaps TRBD1 or TRBD2 (6 bases each). Germline V gene data show CDR1 as LNHDA and CDR2 as SQIVND (reference sequence). The CDR3 has 16 residues. V dropped 7 bases and J dropped 3 bases, with 19 bases sitting between them. CDR3 nucleotides: TGTGCCAGTAATCGGAAACAGGGACTCCGCTACAATGAGCAGTTCTTC. Its protein is CASNRKQGLRYNEQFF.

This chain joins TRBV4-1 and TRBJ2-5; TRBD1 agrees at 11 bases. Trimming cost V 1 base and J 2 bases; bases outside gene matches: 6. Per the germline V gene, CDR1 is MGHRA and CDR2 is YSYEKL. The CDR3 is 17 amino acids. CDR3 region: CASSQVWGQGGQETQYF. CDR3 DNA: TGCGCCAGCAGCCAAGTTTGGGGACAGGGGGGACAAGAGACCCAGTACTTC.